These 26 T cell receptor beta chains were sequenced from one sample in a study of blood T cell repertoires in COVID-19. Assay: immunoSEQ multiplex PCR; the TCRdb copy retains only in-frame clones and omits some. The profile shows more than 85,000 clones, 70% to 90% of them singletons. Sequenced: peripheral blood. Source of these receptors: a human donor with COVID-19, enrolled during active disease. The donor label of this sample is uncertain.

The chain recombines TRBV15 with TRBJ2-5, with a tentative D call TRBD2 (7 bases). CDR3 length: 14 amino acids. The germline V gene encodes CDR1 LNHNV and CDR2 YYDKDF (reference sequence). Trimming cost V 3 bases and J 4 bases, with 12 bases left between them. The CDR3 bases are TGTGCCACCAGCAGCCGGGGGGCGGGAGAGACCCAGTACTTC. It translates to CATSSRGAGETQYF.

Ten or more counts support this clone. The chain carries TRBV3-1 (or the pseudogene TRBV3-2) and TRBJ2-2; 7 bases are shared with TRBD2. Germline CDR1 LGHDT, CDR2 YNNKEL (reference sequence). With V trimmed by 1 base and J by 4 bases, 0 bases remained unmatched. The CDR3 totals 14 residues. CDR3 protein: CASSQAGGTGELFF. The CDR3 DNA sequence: TGTGCCAGCAGCCAAGCGGGGGGCACCGGGGAGCTGTTTTTT.

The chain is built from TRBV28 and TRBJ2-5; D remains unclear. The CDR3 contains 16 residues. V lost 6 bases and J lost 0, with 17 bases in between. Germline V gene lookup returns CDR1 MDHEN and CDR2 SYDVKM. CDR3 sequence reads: CASRSHGMGYQETQYF. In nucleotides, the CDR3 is TGTGCCAGCAGGTCACACGGAATGGGCTACCAAGAGACCCAGTACTTC.

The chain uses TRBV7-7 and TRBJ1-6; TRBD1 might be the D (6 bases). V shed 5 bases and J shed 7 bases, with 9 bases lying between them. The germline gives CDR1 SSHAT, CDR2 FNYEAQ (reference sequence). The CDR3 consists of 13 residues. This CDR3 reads CASSAGQNSPLHF. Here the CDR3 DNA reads TGTGCCAGCAGCGCCGGACAGAATTCACCCCTCCACTTT.

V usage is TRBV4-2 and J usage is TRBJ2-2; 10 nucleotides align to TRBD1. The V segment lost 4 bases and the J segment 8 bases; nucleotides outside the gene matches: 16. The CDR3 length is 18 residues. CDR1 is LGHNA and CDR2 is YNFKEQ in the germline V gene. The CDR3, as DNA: TGTGCCAGCAGCCTTCTAACCTTAACGGGGACAGGGGAGGGGGAGCTGTTTTTT. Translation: CASSLLTLTGTGEGELFF.

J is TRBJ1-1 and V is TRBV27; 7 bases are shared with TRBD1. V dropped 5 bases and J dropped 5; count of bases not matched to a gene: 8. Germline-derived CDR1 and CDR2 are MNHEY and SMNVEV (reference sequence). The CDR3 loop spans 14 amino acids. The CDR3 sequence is CASSLIHRGTEAFF. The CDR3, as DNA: TGTGCCAGCAGTCTGATTCACAGGGGAACTGAAGCTTTCTTT.

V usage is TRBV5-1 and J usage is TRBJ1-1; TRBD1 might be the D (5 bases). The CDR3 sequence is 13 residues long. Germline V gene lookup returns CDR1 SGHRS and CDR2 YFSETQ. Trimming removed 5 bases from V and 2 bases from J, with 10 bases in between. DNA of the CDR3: TGCGCCAGCAGGGGGCTCGACAACACTGAAGCTTTCTTT. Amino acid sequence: CASRGLDNTEAFF.

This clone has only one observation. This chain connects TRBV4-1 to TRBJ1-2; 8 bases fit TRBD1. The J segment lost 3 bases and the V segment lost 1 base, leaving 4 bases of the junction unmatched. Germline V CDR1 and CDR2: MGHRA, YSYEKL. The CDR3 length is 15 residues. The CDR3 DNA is TGCGCCAGCAGCCAAGTCTCCAGGGGGCACTATGGCTACACCTTC. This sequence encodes CASSQVSRGHYGYTF.

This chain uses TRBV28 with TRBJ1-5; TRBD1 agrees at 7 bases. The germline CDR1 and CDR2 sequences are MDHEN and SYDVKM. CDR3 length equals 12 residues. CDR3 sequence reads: CCTGQVNQPQHF. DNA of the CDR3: TGTTGCACCGGACAGGTAAATCAGCCCCAGCATTTT.

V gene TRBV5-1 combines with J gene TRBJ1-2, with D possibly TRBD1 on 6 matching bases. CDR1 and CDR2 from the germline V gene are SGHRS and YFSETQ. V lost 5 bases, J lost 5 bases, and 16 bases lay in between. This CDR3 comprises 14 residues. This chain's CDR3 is CASRAGTTGYGYTF. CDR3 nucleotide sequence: TGCGCCAGCAGGGCCGGGACAACCGGGTATGGCTACACCTTC.

The CDR3 bases are TGCGCCAGCAGCGCCGGGACACCTAACACTGAAGCTTTCTTT. Translating gives CASSAGTPNTEAFF. The chain couples TRBV5-1 to TRBJ1-1; D might be TRBD1 (6 bases). Germline lookup yields CDR1 SGHRS and CDR2 YFSETQ. V was cut by 4 bases and J by 2 bases, with 12 bases left in between. CDR3 length: 14 residues.

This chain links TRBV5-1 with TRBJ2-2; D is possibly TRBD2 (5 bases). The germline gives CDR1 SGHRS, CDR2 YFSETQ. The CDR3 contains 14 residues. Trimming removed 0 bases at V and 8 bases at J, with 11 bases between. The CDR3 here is CASSLEGRRGELFF. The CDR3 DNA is TGCGCCAGCAGCTTGGAAGGCAGGAGGGGGGAGCTGTTTTTT.

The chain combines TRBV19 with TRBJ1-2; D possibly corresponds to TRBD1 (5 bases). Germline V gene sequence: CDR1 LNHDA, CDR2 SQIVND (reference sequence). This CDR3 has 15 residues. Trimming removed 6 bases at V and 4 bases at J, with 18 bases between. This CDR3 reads CASSSQGIPLYGYTF. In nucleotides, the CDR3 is TGTGCCAGTAGCAGTCAGGGTATCCCCCTCTATGGCTACACCTTC.

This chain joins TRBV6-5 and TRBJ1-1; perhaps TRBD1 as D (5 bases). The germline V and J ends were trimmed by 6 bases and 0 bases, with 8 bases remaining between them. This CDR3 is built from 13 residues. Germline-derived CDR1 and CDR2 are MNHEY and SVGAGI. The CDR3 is CASRNRLNTEAFF. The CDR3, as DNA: TGTGCCAGCAGGAACAGGCTGAACACTGAAGCTTTCTTT.

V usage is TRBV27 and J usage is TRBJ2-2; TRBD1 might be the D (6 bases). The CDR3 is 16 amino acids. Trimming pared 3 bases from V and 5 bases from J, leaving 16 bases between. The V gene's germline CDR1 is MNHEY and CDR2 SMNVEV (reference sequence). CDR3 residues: CASSFQKGVGTGELFF. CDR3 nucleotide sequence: TGTGCCAGCAGTTTTCAAAAGGGGGTCGGAACCGGGGAGCTGTTTTTT.

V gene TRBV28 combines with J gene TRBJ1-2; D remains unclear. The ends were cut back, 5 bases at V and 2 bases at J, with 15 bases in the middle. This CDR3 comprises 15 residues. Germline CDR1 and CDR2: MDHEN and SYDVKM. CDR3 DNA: TGTGCCAGCAGTCCGGTTTTTGGAGGGAACTATGGCTACACCTTC. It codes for CASSPVFGGNYGYTF.

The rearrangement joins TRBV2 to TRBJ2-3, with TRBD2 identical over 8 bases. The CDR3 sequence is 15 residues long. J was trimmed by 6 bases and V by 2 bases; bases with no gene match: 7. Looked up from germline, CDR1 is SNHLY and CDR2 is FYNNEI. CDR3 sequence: CASSEWTGGSDTQYF. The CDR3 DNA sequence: TGTGCCAGCAGTGAATGGACGGGGGGGTCTGATACGCAGTATTTT.

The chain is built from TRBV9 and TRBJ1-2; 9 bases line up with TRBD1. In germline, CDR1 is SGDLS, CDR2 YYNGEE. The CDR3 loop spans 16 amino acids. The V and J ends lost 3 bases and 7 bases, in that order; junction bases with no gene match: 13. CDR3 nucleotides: TGTGCCAGCAGCGCCGGACTTATACAGGGGGCAGGTGGCTACACCTTC. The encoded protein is CASSAGLIQGAGGYTF.

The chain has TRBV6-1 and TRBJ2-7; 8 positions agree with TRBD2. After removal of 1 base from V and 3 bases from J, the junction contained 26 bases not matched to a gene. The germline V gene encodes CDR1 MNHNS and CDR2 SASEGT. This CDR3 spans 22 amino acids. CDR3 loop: CASSEGQLAGRTLKGNFYEQYF. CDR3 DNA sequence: TGTGCCAGCAGTGAAGGGCAGTTAGCGGGGAGAACTCTTAAAGGCAACTTCTACGAGCAGTACTTC.

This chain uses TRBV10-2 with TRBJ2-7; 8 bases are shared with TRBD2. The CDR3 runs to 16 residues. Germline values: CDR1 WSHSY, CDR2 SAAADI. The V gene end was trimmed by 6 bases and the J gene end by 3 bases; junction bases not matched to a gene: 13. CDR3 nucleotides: TGCGCCAGCAGGGGTAGCGGGACCCGGAGACACTACGAGCAGTACTTC. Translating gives CASRGSGTRRHYEQYF.

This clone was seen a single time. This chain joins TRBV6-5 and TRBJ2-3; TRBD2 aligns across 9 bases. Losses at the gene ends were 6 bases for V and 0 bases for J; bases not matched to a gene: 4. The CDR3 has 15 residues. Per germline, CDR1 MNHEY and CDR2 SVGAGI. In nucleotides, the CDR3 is TGTGCCAGCAGCCTAGCGGGGCCTAGCACAGATACGCAGTATTTT. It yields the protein CASSLAGPSTDTQYF.

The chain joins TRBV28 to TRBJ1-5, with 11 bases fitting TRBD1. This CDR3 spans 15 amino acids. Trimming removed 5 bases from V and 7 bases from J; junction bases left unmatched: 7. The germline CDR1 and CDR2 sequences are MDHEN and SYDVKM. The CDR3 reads CASSGGTGGYQPQHF. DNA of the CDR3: TGTGCCAGCAGTGGGGGGACAGGGGGTTACCAGCCCCAGCATTTT.

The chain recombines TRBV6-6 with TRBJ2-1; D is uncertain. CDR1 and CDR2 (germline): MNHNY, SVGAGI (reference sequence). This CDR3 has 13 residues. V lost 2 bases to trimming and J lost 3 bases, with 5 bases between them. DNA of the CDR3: TGTGCCAGCAGTTACACGGGCTACAATGAGCAGTTCTTC. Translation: CASSYTGYNEQFF.

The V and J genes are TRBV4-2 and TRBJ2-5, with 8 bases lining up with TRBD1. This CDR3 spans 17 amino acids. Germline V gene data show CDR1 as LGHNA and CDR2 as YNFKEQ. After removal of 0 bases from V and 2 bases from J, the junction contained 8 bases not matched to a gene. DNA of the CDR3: TGTGCCAGCAGCCAAGATGCGGGCAGGGGGCATCAAGAGACCCAGTACTTC. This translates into CASSQDAGRGHQETQYF.

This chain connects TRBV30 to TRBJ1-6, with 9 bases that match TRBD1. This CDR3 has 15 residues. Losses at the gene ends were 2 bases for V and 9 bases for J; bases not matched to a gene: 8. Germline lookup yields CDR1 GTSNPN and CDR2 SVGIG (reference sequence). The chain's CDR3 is CAWSTAGTGSSPLHF. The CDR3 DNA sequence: TGTGCCTGGAGTACAGCCGGGACAGGGAGTTCACCCCTCCACTTT.

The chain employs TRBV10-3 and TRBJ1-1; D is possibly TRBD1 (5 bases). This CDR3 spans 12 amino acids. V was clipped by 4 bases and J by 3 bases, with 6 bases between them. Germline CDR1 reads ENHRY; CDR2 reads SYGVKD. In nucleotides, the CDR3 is TGTGCCATCAGTGTCAGGGACACTGAAGCTTTCTTT. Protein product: CAISVRDTEAFF.